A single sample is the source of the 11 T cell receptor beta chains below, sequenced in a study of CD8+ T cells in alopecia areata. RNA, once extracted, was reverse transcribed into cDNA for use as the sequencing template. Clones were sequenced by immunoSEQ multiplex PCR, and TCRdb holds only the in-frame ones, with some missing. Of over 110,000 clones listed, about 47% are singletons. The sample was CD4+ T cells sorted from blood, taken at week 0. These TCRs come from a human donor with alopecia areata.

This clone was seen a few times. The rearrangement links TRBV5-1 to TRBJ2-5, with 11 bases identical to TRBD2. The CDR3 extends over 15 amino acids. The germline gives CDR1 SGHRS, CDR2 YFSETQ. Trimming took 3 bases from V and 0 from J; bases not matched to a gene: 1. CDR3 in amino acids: CASSSGLADQETQYF. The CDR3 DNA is TGCGCCAGCAGCTCGGGACTAGCGGACCAAGAGACCCAGTACTTC.

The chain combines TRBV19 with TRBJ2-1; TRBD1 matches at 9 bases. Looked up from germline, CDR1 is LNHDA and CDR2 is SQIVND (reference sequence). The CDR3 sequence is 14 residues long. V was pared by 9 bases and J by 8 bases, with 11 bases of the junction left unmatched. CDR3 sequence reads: CASTPGQGVDEQFF. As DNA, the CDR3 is TGTGCCAGCACCCCGGGACAGGGAGTCGATGAGCAGTTCTTC.

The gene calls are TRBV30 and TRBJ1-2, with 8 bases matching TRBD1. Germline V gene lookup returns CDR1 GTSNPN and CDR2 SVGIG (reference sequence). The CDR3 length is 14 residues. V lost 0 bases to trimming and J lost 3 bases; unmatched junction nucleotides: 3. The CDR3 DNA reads TGTGCCTGGAGTGTGGGGGACAGGCACTATGGCTACACCTTC. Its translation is CAWSVGDRHYGYTF.

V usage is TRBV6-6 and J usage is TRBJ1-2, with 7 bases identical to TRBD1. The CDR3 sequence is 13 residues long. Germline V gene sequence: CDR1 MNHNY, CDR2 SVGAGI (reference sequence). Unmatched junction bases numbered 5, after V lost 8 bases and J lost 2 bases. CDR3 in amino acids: CASCKDRNYGYTF. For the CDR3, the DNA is TGTGCCAGCTGCAAGGACAGGAACTATGGCTACACCTTC.

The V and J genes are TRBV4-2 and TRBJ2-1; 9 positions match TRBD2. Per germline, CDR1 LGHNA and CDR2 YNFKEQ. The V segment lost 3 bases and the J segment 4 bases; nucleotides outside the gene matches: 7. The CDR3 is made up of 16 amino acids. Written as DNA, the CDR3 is TGTGCCAGCAGCCACGTTCCTAGCGGGGTATACAATGAGCAGTTCTTC. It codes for CASSHVPSGVYNEQFF.

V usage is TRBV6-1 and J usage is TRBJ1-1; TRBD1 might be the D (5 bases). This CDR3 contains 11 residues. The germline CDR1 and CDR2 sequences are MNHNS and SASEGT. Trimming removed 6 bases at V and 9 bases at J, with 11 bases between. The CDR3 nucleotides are TGTGCCAGCAGGATGGACATGAAAGCTTTCTTT. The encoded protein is CASRMDMKAFF.

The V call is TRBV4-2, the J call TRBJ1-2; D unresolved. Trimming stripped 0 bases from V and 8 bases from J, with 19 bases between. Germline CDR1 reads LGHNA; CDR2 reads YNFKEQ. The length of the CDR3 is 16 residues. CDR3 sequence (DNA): TGTGCCAGCAGCCAAGAGTCGACAATTACGCAGAAAGGCTACACCTTC. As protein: CASSQESTITQKGYTF.

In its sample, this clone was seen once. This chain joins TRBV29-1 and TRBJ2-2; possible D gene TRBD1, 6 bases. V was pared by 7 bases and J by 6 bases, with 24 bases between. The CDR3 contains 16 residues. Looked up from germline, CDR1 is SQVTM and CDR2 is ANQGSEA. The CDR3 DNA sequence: TGCAGCGCCGTCGACTTTTCCGGGACAACTCCCGGGGAGCTGTTTTTT. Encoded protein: CSAVDFSGTTPGELFF.

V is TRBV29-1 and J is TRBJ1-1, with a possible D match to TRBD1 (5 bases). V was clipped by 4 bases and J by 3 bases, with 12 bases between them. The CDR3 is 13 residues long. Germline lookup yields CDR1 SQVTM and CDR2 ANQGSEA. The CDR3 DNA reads TGCAGCGTTGTAAAGTCAGGGTACACTGAAGCTTTCTTT. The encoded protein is CSVVKSGYTEAFF.

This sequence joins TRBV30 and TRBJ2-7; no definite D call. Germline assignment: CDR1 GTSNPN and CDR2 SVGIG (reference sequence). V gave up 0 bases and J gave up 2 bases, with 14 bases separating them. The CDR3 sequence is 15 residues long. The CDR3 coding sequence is TGTGCCTGGAGTGTAGGCGACTGGATACCCTACGAGCAGTACTTC. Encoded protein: CAWSVGDWIPYEQYF.

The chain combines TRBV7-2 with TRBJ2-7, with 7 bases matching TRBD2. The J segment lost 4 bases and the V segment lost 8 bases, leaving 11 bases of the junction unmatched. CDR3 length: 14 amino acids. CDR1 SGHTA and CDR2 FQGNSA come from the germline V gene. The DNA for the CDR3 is TGTGCCAGCCGTTTGACGGGAGGCCCATACGAGCAGTACTTC. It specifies CASRLTGGPYEQYF.